This record concerns one T cell receptor (beta chain) sequence. Its antigen remains unidentified. This CDR3 is 14 amino acids long. Germline loops: CDR1 MDHEN, CDR2 SYDVKM. Unmatched junction bases numbered 11, after V lost 5 bases and J lost 8 bases. This sample is part of a study of post-analysis software for immune sequencing data. At the level of the study: The disease courses spanned relapsing-remitting, secondary progressive and progressive-relapsing forms of multiple sclerosis.

Unique molecular identifiers were built into the TCR beta cDNA libraries. Yield was roughly 0.5 million cDNA molecules from roughly 1 to 10 million T cells. Via MiXCR, TCRdb re-called the PCR reads, giving one row per CDR3 protein. The sample has about 460,000 distinct CDR3 sequences, around 40% seen once. Study-wide findings and caveats: The normalized Chao1 diversity of multiple sclerosis patients was significantly lower than that of controls. With F measure, samples from one preparation batch clustered together strongly. In patients, TRBV5-6, TRBV5-1 and TRBV20-1 belonged to five TRBV segments found more frequently than in controls.

This chain connects TRBV28 to TRBJ1-2; 7 bases align to TRBD1. Sequenced sample: blood. This clonotype was sampled from a girl between 5 and 17 years old with multiple sclerosis. The CDR3 sequence: CASSAPATGWGYTF. In nucleotides, the CDR3 is TGTGCCAGCAGTGCTCCGGCGACAGGGTGGGGCTACACCTTC.